This passage covers 18 T cell receptor beta chains from one sample sequenced in a study of T cells of healthy individuals. One entry per CDR3 protein results from TCRdb running MiXCR on the 5' RACE reads. The sample has more than 85,000 distinct CDR3 sequences; about 16% are singletons. The receptors derive from a human donor in good health.

This clonotype was detected only a few times. J is TRBJ2-4 and V is TRBV2; TRBD2 might be the D (6 bases). V was shortened by 10 bases and J by 7 bases, with 11 bases between the two germline ends. CDR1 and CDR2 from the germline V gene are SNHLY and FYNNEI. This CDR3 is built from 11 residues. CDR3 loop: CATLGGNIQYF. CDR3 nucleotide sequence: TGTGCCACCCTAGGAGGGAACATTCAGTACTTC. Variable domain in full (rest from reference TRBV2 and TRBJ2-4): EPEVTQTPSHQVTQMGQEVILRCVPISNHLYFYWYRQILGQKVEFLVSFYNNEISEKSEIFDDQFSVERPDGSNFTLKIRSTKLEDSAMYFCATLGGNIQYFGAGTRLSVL.

The V gene is TRBV20-1, the J gene TRBJ1-5; 11 bases map to TRBD1. CDR1 and CDR2 (germline): DFQATT, SNEGSKA (reference sequence). The CDR3 loop spans 13 amino acids. Trimming cost V 6 bases and J 6 bases; bases outside gene matches: 4. The CDR3, as DNA: TGCAGTGCGGGACAGGGGGTTTCTCAGCCCCAGCATTTT. Translated, it gives CSAGQGVSQPQHF.

The chain carries TRBV11-2 and TRBJ1-4; D not resolved. Trimming pared 0 bases from V and 0 bases from J, leaving 5 bases between. The CDR3 runs to 15 residues. Germline V gene sequence: CDR1 SGHAT, CDR2 FQNNGV. CDR3 protein: CASSLDGATNEKLFF. The CDR3 DNA sequence: TGTGCCAGCAGCTTAGACGGTGCAACTAATGAAAAACTGTTTTTT.

This clonotype was found a few times. The chain has TRBV20-1 and TRBJ1-1; 7 positions match TRBD1. Germline V CDR1 and CDR2: DFQATT, SNEGSKA (reference sequence). V dropped 0 bases and J dropped 2; count of bases not matched to a gene: 6. This CDR3 region has 15 residues. The CDR3 DNA follows: TGCAGTGCTAGAGATAGGGGGCGGGGAAACACTGAAGCTTTCTTT. The encoded protein is CSARDRGRGNTEAFF.

Only a few counts were recorded for this clonotype. This chain uses TRBV29-1 with TRBJ1-2; tentatively, D is TRBD1 (5 bases). The CDR3 covers 13 residues. V lost 2 bases, J lost 4 bases, and 11 bases lay in between. The germline V gene encodes CDR1 SQVTM and CDR2 ANQGSEA. Written as DNA, the CDR3 is TGCAGCGTTGAACAGGGCCTAACCTATGGCTACACCTTC. Protein: CSVEQGLTYGYTF. Full variable domain (remainder filled in from reference TRBV29-1 and TRBJ1-2): SAVISQKPSRDICQRGTSLTIQCQVDSQVTMMFWYRQQPGQSLTLIATANQGSEATYESGFVIDKFPISRPNLTFSTLTVSNMSPEDSSIYLCSVEQGLTYGYTFGSGTRLTVV.

The chain carries TRBV27 and TRBJ1-2; no firm D call. The CDR3 covers 14 residues. Germline assignment: CDR1 MNHEY and CDR2 SMNVEV (reference sequence). The V gene lost 2 bases and the J gene lost 5 bases, with 12 bases spanning the gap. In DNA, the CDR3 is TGTGCCAGCAGTTTACTCCGGGGTGATTATGGCTACACCTTC. Translating it yields CASSLLRGDYGYTF.

This sequence joins TRBV7-9 and TRBJ1-5; 9 bases line up with TRBD1. Losses at the gene ends were 5 bases for V and 7 bases for J; bases not matched to a gene: 6. This CDR3 contains 14 residues. The V gene's germline CDR1 is SEHNR and CDR2 FQNEAQ (reference sequence). The CDR3 sequence: CASSPGTGSQPQHF. Here the CDR3 DNA reads TGTGCCAGCAGCCCTGGGACAGGGAGCCAGCCCCAGCATTTT.

This clonotype was seen many times. V is TRBV4-3 and J is TRBJ1-5; D is unresolved. The V gene lost 0 bases and the J gene lost 0 bases, with 6 bases spanning the gap. The germline V gene encodes CDR1 LGHNA and CDR2 YSLEER. This CDR3 has 15 residues. CDR3 nucleotide sequence: TGCGCCAGCAGCCAAGAGGTCCATAGCAATCAGCCCCAGCATTTT. It specifies CASSQEVHSNQPQHF.

This clonotype occurred a few times. This chain joins TRBV6-2 or TRBV6-3 and TRBJ2-1; weak D call: TRBD2 (5 bases). CDR1 and CDR2 from the germline V gene are MNHEY and SVGEGT. The CDR3 sequence is 16 residues long. V dropped 0 bases and J dropped 3 bases, with 12 bases sitting between them. CDR3: CASSYSLHRDYNEQFF. The CDR3 DNA follows: TGTGCCAGCAGTTACTCCCTTCACCGGGACTACAATGAGCAGTTCTTC.

In this sample, this clonotype turned up many times. The rearrangement joins TRBV7-9 to TRBJ2-7, with D perhaps TRBD1 (7 bases). V lost 0 bases, J lost 3 bases, and 12 bases lay in between. The germline V gene encodes CDR1 SEHNR and CDR2 FQNEAQ (reference sequence). The CDR3 sequence is 15 residues long. The chain's CDR3 is CASSLARGEIYEQYF. The DNA of the CDR3 is TGTGCCAGCAGCTTAGCCAGGGGGGAGATCTACGAGCAGTACTTC.

The genes are TRBV21-1 and TRBJ2-2. TRBV21-1 is termed a pseudogene. The CDR3 extends over 13 amino acids. CDR3 bases: TGTGCCAGCAGCAAAGGGGACCCCGGGGAGCTGTTTTTT. This translates into CASSKGDPGELFF.

The CDR3 coding sequence is TGTGCCAGCAGCTTAGAGCCGGGGGGCCTCCCCAATGAGCAGTTCTTC. It specifies CASSLEPGGLPNEQFF. This chain joins TRBV7-9 and TRBJ2-1; D may be TRBD2 (7 bases). This CDR3 has 16 residues. Deletions cut 1 base from V and 6 bases from J, with 16 bases between. CDR1 SEHNR and CDR2 FQNEAQ come from the germline V gene (reference sequence).

This clonotype was seen only a few times. The V and J genes are TRBV4-1 and TRBJ1-3; weak D call: TRBD1 (5 bases). CDR1 is MGHRA, CDR2 YSYEKL, per germline. The V end lost 4 bases, the J end lost 1 base, and 17 bases lay between the germline ends. The CDR3 runs to 17 residues. The CDR3 DNA reads as TGCGCCAGCAGCCCCCCTTACAGGACCAGGTCTGGAAACACCATATATTTT. This sequence encodes CASSPPYRTRSGNTIYF.

The table lists this clonotype with many counts. The rearrangement links TRBV20-1 to TRBJ1-1; 12 bases are shared with TRBD1. This CDR3 contains 16 residues. CDR1 is DFQATT and CDR2 is SNEGSKA in the germline V gene (reference sequence). Trimming cost V 4 bases and J 5 bases; bases outside gene matches: 11. Here the CDR3 reads CSAKTPGQGARTEAFF. The DNA of the CDR3 is TGCAGTGCTAAAACTCCGGGACAGGGGGCGCGGACTGAAGCTTTCTTT.

This clonotype was recorded at least ten times. The rearrangement links TRBV10-1 to TRBJ2-1, with D maybe TRBD2 (5 bases). Germline values: CDR1 WNHNN, CDR2 SYGVQD (reference sequence). Between the trimmed V and J ends, which lost 0 bases and 5 bases, there was a span of 11 bases. The CDR3 totals 15 residues. The CDR3 loop reads CASSESGPRDNEQFF. CDR3 DNA sequence: TGCGCCAGCAGTGAGTCGGGTCCGAGGGACAATGAGCAGTTCTTC.

This clonotype was seen a handful of times. The chain carries TRBV3-1 and TRBJ1-1; D is unresolved. V was shortened by 4 bases and J by 1 base, with 13 bases between the two germline ends. Per germline, CDR1 LGHDT and CDR2 YNNKEL (reference sequence). This CDR3 has 15 residues. In DNA form, the CDR3 reads TGTGCCAGCAGCCCGATTTATACAGAGAACACTGAAGCTTTCTTT. This translates into CASSPIYTENTEAFF.

This clonotype has just a few counts. The CDR3, as DNA: TGTGCCAGCAGTCGAGACAGGGGCCAGCCCCAGCATTTT. Its protein product is CASSRDRGQPQHF. The rearrangement links TRBV7-3 to TRBJ1-5; 8 positions agree with TRBD1. The CDR3 covers 13 residues. J lost 7 bases, V lost 6 bases, and 5 bases had no gene match. Germline CDR1 SGHTA, CDR2 FQGTGA.

The V gene is TRBV11-2, the J gene TRBJ2-1; D possibly corresponds to TRBD1 (5 bases). The V gene lost 6 bases and the J gene lost 8 bases, with 14 bases spanning the gap. The V gene's germline CDR1 is SGHAT and CDR2 FQNNGV. This CDR3 contains 13 residues. The CDR3, as DNA: TGTGCCAGCAGTCCCGCCAGGGTGGATGAGCAGTTCTTC. Amino acid sequence: CASSPARVDEQFF. The full variable domain, in which reference TRBV11-2 and TRBJ2-1 provide the parts outside the CDR3, is EAGVAQSPRYKIIEKRQSVAFWCNPISGHATLYWYQQILGQGPKLLIQFQNNGVVDDSQLPKDRFSAERLKGVDSTLKIQPAKLEDSAVYLCASSPARVDEQFFGPGTRLTVL.